One T cell receptor (beta chain) is described in this entry. V lost 4 bases and J 6 bases, leaving 27 bases between the germline ends. From germline, CDR1 is SGHRS and CDR2 YFSETQ. This CDR3 region has 18 residues. This sample is drawn from a study of blood T cell repertoires in COVID-19. At the level of the study: Spain, Italy and the United States supplied samples that represented acute and convalescent COVID-19.

Data came from immunoSEQ multiplex PCR; TCRdb stores just in-frame clones and leaves some out. The sample yields approximately 210,000 clones, roughly 90% seen once. The source of this sequence is a man younger than 45 who had recovered from COVID-19. The rearrangement uses TRBV5-1 and TRBJ2-3, with a tentative D call TRBD2 (6 bases). The sequenced material came from peripheral blood. CDR3: CASSPSFKWASTRDTQYF. CDR3 nucleotides: TGCGCCAGCAGCCCATCTTTTAAATGGGCCTCGACTAGGGATACGCAGTATTTT.